A selection of T cell receptor beta chains follows, all from one sample in a study of blood T cell repertoires in COVID-19. Assay: immunoSEQ multiplex PCR; the TCRdb copy retains only in-frame clones and omits some. The repertoire holds over 200,000 clones, with roughly 79% as singletons. The specimen was PBMCs or T cells enriched from blood (not recorded which). All receptors derive from a woman in her 50s with acute COVID-19. Both conserved end residues are part of each CDR3. D genes are given only for firm matches. Clone size is shown for a subset of rows, as once, few, many or a class of expanded clone.

j_call v_call d_call clone_size cdr3_aa cdr3_nt
TRBJ2-7 TRBV5-4 TRBD1 few CASSLWGQGKHEQYF TGTGCCAGCAGCTTATGGGGACAGGGTAAACACGAGCAGTACTTC
TRBJ1-2 TRBV5-8 - - CASSLATWFGYTF TGTGCCAGCAGCTTGGCCACTTGGTTTGGCTACACCTTC
TRBJ2-7 TRBV4-1 TRBD1 - CASSQLMDRAEQYF TGCGCCAGCAGCCAGCTGATGGACAGGGCCGAGCAGTACTTC
TRBJ2-5 TRBV15 - - CATSRTLTGVDQETQYF TGTGCCACCAGCAGAACACTAACGGGGGTGGACCAAGAGACCCAGTACTTC
TRBJ1-4 TRBV5-1 TRBD1 - CASSLRQGEKLFF TGCGCCAGCAGCCTGCGACAGGGTGAAAAACTGTTTTTT
TRBJ2-3 TRBV7-8 TRBD1 - CASSFGTATDTQYF TGTGCCAGCAGCTTCGGGACAGCTACAGATACGCAGTATTTT
TRBJ2-2 TRBV6-5 - - CASSPVGVGELFF TGTGCCAGCAGTCCCGTGGGCGTCGGGGAGCTGTTTTTT
TRBJ2-1 TRBV7-9 TRBD1 - CAVQSGTGSMEQFF TGTGCCGTTCAGTCCGGGACAGGGTCTATGGAGCAGTTCTTC
TRBJ1-2 TRBV30 TRBD1 - CAWSSGTGKIDYGYTF TGTGCCTGGAGTTCCGGGACAGGGAAAATCGACTATGGCTACACCTTC
TRBJ2-1 TRBV11-1 - - CASSLNWEQFF TGTGCCAGCAGCTTAAACTGGGAGCAGTTCTTC
TRBJ1-4 TRBV5-1 TRBD1 - CASSPQGATNEKLFF TGCGCCAGCAGCCCGCAGGGGGCGACTAATGAAAAACTGTTTTTT
TRBJ1-1 TRBV11-2 - - CASSLQGRLFF TGTGCCAGCAGCCTCCAGGGCAGGTTATTCTTT
TRBJ1-4 TRBV7-8 TRBD1 - CASSLGGQTNEKLFF TGTGCCAGCAGCTTAGGGGGACAGACTAATGAAAAACTGTTTTTT
TRBJ1-3 TRBV6-2/TRBV6-3 - - CASSYSLQISGNTIYF TGTGCCAGCAGTTACTCGCTACAGATCTCTGGAAACACCATATATTTT
TRBJ2-3 TRBV5-1 TRBD2 - CASQLKTSGSPDTQYF TGCGCCAGCCAACTCAAGACTAGCGGGAGTCCAGATACGCAGTATTTT
TRBJ2-1 TRBV2 TRBD2 - CASRTGLAGGPWNEQFF TGTGCCAGCAGAACGGGACTAGCGGGGGGGCCATGGAATGAGCAGTTCTTC
TRBJ2-1 TRBV10-3 - - CAISASAEFAEQFF TGTGCCATCAGTGCTAGCGCGGAGTTCGCTGAGCAGTTCTTC
TRBJ1-6 TRBV19 - few CASQVSSYNSPLHF TGTGCCAGTCAAGTTAGCTCCTATAATTCACCCCTCCACTTT
TRBJ1-2 TRBV6-5 TRBD1 - CASRPGQQTPGGYTF TGTGCCAGCAGACCGGGACAGCAGACCCCGGGGGGCTACACCTTC
TRBJ1-1 TRBV28 TRBD1 - CASNPTGRNTEAFF TGTGCCAGCAATCCGACAGGGAGGAACACTGAAGCTTTCTTT
TRBJ2-2 TRBV5-4 - - CASSLAPAGDTGELFF TGTGCCAGCAGCTTGGCCCCGGCAGGGGACACCGGGGAGCTGTTTTTT
TRBJ1-1 TRBV10-3 - - CAIRNTGAGSEAFF TGTGCCATCAGAAACACGGGTGCAGGGTCTGAAGCTTTCTTT
TRBJ2-2 TRBV23-1 - - CASSQSNTGTGELFF TGCGCCAGCAGTCAGTCCAATACAGGGACCGGGGAGCTGTTTTTT
TRBJ2-3 TRBV18 - - CASSPGVTASTDTQYF TGTGCCAGCTCACCCGGAGTGACAGCTAGCACAGATACGCAGTATTTT
TRBJ2-2 TRBV12-5 TRBD1 - CASGLGGDSVNTGELFF TGTGCTAGTGGTTTGGGAGGGGACAGTGTTAACACCGGGGAGCTGTTTTTT
TRBJ2-2 TRBV20-1 - - CSASMIRRGELFF TGCAGTGCTAGTATGATCAGGCGCGGGGAGCTGTTTTTT
TRBJ2-1 TRBV19 TRBD2 - CASHPSGGTNEQFF TGTGCCAGTCACCCTAGCGGGGGGACGAATGAGCAGTTCTTC
TRBJ1-5 TRBV24-1 TRBD1 few CATSDPGTGDQPQHF TGTGCCACCAGTGATCCCGGGACAGGGGATCAGCCCCAGCATTTT
TRBJ1-5 TRBV27 TRBD1 - CASSLSGRGQIQPQHF TGTGCCAGCAGTTTATCGGGCAGGGGGCAGATTCAGCCCCAGCATTTT
TRBJ2-1 TRBV28 TRBD2 few CASSLREGQLYNEQFF TGTGCCAGCAGTTTAAGGGAGGGCCAACTATACAATGAGCAGTTCTTC
TRBJ2-5 TRBV14 - - CASSQGSLVPQETQYF TGTGCCAGCAGCCAAGGGTCACTAGTTCCCCAAGAGACCCAGTACTTC
TRBJ2-1 TRBV12-3/TRBV12-4 - - CASSLSLVNEQFF TGTGCCAGCAGTCTGTCTTTAGTCAATGAGCAGTTCTTC
TRBJ2-7 TRBV11-2 TRBD1 - CASSLVGGLYEQYF TGTGCCAGCAGCTTAGTAGGGGGCCTCTACGAGCAGTACTTC
TRBJ1-1 TRBV4-1 - once CASSLGGENTEAFF TGCGCCAGCAGCCTAGGGGGGGAGAACACTGAAGCTTTCTTT
TRBJ2-3 TRBV28 - once CASTSFLADTQYF TGTGCCAGCACTAGCTTCCTCGCAGATACGCAGTATTTT
TRBJ2-4 TRBV11-2 - - CATTLGVGSPHIQYF TGTGCCACCACGCTAGGGGTCGGTTCCCCGCACATTCAGTACTTC
TRBJ2-1 TRBV7-2 TRBD2 few CASSSPPLAVRINEQFF TGTGCCAGCAGTTCACCTCCACTAGCGGTGAGGATCAATGAGCAGTTCTTC
TRBJ1-2 TRBV6-2/TRBV6-3 TRBD1 - CASSKGQGYGYTF TGTGCCAGCAGTAAGGGACAGGGCTATGGCTACACCTTC
TRBJ1-1 TRBV5-4 TRBD1 - CASSRGQPSNTEAFF TGTGCCAGCAGTCGGGGACAGCCCTCGAACACTGAAGCTTTCTTT
TRBJ2-7 TRBV5-1 - - CASSFRQGTVYEQYF TGCGCCAGCAGCTTCCGGCAGGGCACCGTGTACGAGCAGTACTTC
TRBJ2-7 TRBV28 - - CASTLRGSYEQYF TGTGCCAGCACACTAAGAGGAAGCTACGAGCAGTACTTC